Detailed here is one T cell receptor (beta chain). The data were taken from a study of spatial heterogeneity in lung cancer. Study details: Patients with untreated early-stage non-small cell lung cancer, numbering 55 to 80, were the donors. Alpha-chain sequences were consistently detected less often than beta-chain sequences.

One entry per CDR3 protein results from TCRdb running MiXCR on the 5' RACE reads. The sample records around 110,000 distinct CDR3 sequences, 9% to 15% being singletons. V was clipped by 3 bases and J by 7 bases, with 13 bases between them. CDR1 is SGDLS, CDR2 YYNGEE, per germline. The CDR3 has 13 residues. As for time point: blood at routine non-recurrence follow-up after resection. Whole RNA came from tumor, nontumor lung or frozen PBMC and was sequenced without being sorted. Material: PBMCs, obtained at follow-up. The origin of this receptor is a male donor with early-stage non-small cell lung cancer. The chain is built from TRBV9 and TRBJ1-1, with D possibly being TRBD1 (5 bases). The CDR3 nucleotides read TGTGCCAGCAGCGCCCGGCCGGGGCTTGAAGCTTTCTTT. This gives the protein CASSARPGLEAFF.